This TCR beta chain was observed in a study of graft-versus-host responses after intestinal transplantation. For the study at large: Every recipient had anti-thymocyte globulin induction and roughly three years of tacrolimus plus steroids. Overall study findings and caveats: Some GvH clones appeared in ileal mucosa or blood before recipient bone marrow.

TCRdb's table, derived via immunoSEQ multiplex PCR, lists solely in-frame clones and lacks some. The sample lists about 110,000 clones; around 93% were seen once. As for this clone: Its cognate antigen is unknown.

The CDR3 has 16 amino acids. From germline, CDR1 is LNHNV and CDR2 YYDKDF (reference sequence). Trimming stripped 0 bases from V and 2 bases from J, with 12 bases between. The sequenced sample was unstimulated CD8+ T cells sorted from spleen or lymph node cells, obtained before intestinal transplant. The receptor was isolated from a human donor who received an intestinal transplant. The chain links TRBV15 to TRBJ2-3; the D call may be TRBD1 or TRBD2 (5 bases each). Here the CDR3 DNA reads TGTGCCACCAGCAGAGATAGAGGGGCCCCCACAGATACGCAGTATTTT. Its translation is CATSRDRGAPTDTQYF.